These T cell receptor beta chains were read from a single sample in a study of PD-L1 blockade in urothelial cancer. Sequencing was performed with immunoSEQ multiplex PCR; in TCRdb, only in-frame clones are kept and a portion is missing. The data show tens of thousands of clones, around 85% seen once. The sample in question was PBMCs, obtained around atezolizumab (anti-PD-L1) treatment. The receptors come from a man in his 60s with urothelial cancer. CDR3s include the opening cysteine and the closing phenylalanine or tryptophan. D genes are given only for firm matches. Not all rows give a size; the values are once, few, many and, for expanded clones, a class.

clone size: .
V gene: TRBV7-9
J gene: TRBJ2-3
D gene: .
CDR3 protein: CASSRSTDTQYF
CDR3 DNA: TGTGCCAGCAGCCGGAGCACAGATACGCAGTATTTT

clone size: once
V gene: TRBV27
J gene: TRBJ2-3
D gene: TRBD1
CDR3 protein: CASSLMGQARTDTQYF
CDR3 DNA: TGTGCCAGCAGTTTGATGGGACAGGCCCGCACAGATACGCAGTATTTT

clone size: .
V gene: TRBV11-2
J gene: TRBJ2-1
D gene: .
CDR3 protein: CASSLGTVNEQFF
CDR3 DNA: TGTGCCAGCAGCTTAGGAACAGTCAATGAGCAGTTCTTC

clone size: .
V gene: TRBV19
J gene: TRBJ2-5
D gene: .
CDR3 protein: CASARAAQETQYF
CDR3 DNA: TGTGCCTCAGCCAGGGCAGCCCAAGAGACCCAGTACTTC

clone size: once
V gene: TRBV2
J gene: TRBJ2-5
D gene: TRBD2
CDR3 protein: CASSPGTSGERAQYF
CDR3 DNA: TGTGCCAGCAGTCCCGGGACTAGCGGGGAGAGGGCCCAGTACTTC

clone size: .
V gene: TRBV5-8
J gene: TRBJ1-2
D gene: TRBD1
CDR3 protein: CASSRQGAQNGYTF
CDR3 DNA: TGTGCCAGCAGCCGACAGGGGGCGCAAAATGGCTACACCTTC

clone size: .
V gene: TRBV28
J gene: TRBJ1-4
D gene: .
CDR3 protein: CASSPWGEAEKLFF
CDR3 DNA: TGTGCCAGCAGCCCATGGGGGGAGGCTGAAAAACTGTTTTTT

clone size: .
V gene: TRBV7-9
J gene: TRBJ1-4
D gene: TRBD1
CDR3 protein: CASSPGTGNEKLFF
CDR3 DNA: TGTGCCAGCAGCCCAGGGACAGGGAATGAAAAACTGTTTTTT

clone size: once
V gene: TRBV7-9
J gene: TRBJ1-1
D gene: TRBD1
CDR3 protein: CASSLGQGANTEAFF
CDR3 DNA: TGTGCCAGCAGCTTAGGGCAGGGGGCAAACACTGAAGCTTTCTTT

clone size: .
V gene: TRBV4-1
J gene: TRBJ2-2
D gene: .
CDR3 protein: CASSHLFSSRAGELFF
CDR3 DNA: TGCGCCAGCAGCCACCTATTCTCTTCTCGGGCCGGGGAGCTGTTTTTT

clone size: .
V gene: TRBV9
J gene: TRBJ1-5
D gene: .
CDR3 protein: CASGGGSDFQPQHF
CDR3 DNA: TGTGCCAGCGGGGGGGGCTCTGATTTTCAGCCCCAGCATTTT

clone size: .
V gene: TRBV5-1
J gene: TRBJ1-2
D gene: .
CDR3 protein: CASSLFPPQGNYGYTF
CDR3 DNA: TGCGCCAGCAGCTTGTTCCCCCCCCAGGGAAACTATGGCTACACCTTC

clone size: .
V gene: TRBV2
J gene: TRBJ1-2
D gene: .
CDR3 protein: CASRPQGSNYGYTF
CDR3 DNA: TGTGCCAGCAGGCCCCAGGGTTCTAACTATGGCTACACCTTC

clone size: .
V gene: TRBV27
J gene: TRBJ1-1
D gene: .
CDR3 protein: CASSLWAGRSSEAEAFF
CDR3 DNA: TGTGCCAGCAGTTTATGGGCAGGGAGGTCTTCCGAGGCGGAAGCTTTCTTT

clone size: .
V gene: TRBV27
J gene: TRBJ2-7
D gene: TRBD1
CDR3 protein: CASSRDRGYSYEQYF
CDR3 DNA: TGTGCCAGCAGCCGAGACAGGGGATACTCCTACGAGCAGTACTTC

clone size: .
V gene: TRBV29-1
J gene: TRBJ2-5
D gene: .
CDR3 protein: CSVPQGQETQYF
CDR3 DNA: TGCAGCGTTCCCCAGGGGCAAGAGACCCAGTACTTC

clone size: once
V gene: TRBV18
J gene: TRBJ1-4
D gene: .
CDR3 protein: CASSGGATNEKLFF
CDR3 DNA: TGTGCCAGCTCAGGGGGCGCAACTAATGAAAAACTGTTTTTT

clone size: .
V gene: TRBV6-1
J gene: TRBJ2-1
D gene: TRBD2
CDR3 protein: CASSGTLAKRYNEQFF
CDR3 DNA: TGTGCCAGCAGTGGAACACTAGCGAAACGCTACAATGAGCAGTTCTTC

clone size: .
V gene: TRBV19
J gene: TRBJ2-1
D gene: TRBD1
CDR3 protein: CASSKDRGLSYNEQFF
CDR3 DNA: TGTGCCAGTAGTAAAGACAGGGGGCTTTCCTACAATGAGCAGTTCTTC

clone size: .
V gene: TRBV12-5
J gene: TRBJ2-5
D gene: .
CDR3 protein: CASGLDRVGETQYF
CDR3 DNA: TGTGCTAGTGGTTTGGACAGGGTTGGAGAGACCCAGTACTTC

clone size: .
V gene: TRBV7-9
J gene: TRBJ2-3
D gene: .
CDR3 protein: CASSRAQGGTDTQYF
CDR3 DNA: TGTGCCAGCAGCCGCGCGCAGGGTGGCACAGATACGCAGTATTTT

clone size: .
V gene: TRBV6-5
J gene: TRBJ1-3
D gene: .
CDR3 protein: CASSYRGGSSGNTIYF
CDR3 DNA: TGTGCCAGCAGTTATAGAGGGGGATCATCTGGAAACACCATATATTTT

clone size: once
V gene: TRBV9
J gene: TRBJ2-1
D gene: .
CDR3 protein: CASSARTAPLGNEQFF
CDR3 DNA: TGTGCCAGCAGCGCGCGAACAGCTCCTCTTGGCAATGAGCAGTTCTTC

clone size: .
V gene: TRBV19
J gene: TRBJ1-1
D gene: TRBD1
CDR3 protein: CATSTGGRNTEAFF
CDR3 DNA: TGTGCCACTTCAACAGGGGGCCGTAACACTGAAGCTTTCTTT

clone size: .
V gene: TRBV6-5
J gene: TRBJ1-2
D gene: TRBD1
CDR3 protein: CASRVGQEESGYTF
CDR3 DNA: TGTGCCAGCAGGGTGGGACAGGAGGAATCTGGCTACACCTTC

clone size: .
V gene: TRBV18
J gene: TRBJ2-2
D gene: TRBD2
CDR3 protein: CASSPRTSVAGELFF
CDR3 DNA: TGTGCCAGCTCACCAAGGACTAGCGTGGCCGGGGAGCTGTTTTTT

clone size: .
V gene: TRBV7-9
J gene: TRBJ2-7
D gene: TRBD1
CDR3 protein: CASSSGTAINSEQYF
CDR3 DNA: TGTGCCAGCAGCTCTGGGACAGCGATAAACAGCGAGCAGTACTTC

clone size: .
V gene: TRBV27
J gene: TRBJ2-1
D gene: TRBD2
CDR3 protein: CASSPGVAGWNEQFF
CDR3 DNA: TGTGCCAGCTCCCCGGGTGTAGCGGGTTGGAATGAGCAGTTCTTC

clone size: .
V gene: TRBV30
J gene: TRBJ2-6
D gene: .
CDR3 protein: CAWSVVARSSGANVLTF
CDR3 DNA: TGTGCCTGGAGTGTAGTAGCACGGTCGTCTGGGGCCAACGTCCTGACTTTC

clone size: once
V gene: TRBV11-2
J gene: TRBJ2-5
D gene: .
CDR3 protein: CASNKDRQETQYF
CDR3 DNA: TGTGCCAGCAACAAGGACAGACAAGAGACCCAGTACTTC

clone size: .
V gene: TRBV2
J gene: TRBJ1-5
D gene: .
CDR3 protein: CASSRTADSNQPQHF
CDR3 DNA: TGTGCCAGCAGCAGGACAGCGGATAGCAATCAGCCCCAGCATTTT

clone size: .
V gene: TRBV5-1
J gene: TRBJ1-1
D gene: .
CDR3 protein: CASVLGHANTEAFF
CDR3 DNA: TGCGCCAGCGTCCTGGGACACGCGAACACTGAAGCTTTCTTT

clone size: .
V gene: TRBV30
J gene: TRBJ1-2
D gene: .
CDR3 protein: CAWSSGSGYTF
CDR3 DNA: TGTGCCTGGAGTTCAGGAAGTGGCTACACCTTC

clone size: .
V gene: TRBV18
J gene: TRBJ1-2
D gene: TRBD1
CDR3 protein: CASSLDRASYGYTF
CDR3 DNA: TGTGCCAGCTCACTGGACAGGGCCAGCTATGGCTACACCTTC

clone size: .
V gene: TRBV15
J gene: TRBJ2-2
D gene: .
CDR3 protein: CATSRAQAGELFF
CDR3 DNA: TGTGCCACCAGCAGAGCCCAGGCCGGGGAGCTGTTTTTT

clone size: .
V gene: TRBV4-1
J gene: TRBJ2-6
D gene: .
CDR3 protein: CASSQGTWSSGANVLTF
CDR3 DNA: TGCGCCAGCAGCCAAGGGACATGGAGCTCTGGGGCCAACGTCCTGACTTTC

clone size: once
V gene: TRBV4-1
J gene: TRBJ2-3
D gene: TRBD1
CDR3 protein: CASSQTTGALTDTQYF
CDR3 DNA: TGCGCCAGCAGTCAAACGACAGGGGCCCTCACAGATACGCAGTATTTT

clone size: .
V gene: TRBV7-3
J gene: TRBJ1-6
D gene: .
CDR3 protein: CASSLTEGPNSPLHF
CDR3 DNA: TGTGCCAGCAGCTTAACGGAGGGGCCGAATTCACCCCTCCACTTT

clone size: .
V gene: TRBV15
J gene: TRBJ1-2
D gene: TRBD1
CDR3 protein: CATSRDRPRGNYGYTF
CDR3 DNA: TGTGCCACCAGCAGAGATCGCCCCAGGGGGAACTATGGCTACACCTTC

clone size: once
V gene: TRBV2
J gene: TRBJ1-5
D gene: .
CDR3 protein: CASRKGDSGNQPQHF
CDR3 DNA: TGTGCCAGCAGGAAAGGGGATTCGGGCAATCAGCCCCAGCATTTT

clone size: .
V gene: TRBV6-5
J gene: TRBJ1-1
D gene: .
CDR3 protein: CASRTGNTEAFF
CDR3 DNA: TGTGCCAGCAGGACAGGGAACACTGAAGCTTTCTTT

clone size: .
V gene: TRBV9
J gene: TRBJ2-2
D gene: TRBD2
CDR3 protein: CASTTSGNTGELFF
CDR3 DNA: TGTGCCAGCACAACTAGCGGAAACACCGGGGAGCTGTTTTTT

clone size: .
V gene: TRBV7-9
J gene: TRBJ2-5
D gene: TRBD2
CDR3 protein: CASRAGLAGSETQYF
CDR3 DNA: TGTGCCAGCAGAGCGGGACTAGCGGGATCAGAGACCCAGTACTTC

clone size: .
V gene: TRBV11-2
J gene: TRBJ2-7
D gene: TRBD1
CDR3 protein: CASRGTGGQEQYF
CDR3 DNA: TGTGCCAGCAGGGGAACAGGGGGACAGGAGCAGTACTTC

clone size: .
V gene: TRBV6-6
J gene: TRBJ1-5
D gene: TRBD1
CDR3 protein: CASIFQGDNQPQHF
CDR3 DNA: TGTGCCAGCATCTTTCAGGGGGACAATCAGCCCCAGCATTTT

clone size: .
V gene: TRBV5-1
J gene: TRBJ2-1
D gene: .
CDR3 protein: CASSFSGTRYNEQFF
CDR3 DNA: TGCGCCAGCAGCTTCTCCGGGACACGATACAATGAGCAGTTCTTC

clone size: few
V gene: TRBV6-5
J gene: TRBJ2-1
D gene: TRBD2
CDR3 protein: CASSYSRLAGGVEQFF
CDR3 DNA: TGTGCCAGCAGTTACTCGAGGCTAGCGGGGGGCGTCGAGCAGTTCTTC

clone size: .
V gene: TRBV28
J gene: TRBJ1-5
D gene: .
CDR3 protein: CASRGARVGNQPQHF
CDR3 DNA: TGTGCCAGCAGAGGGGCTAGGGTCGGCAATCAGCCCCAGCATTTT